This entry features one T cell receptor beta chain sequence. What it binds is unknown. A much more abundant neighbour one base away suggests this may be a read error. Breast cancer patients provided tissue from their axillary draining lymph nodes. The CDR3 is 13 amino acids. Germline CDR1 is SGHAT and CDR2 is FQNNGV. This specimen comes from a study of breast tumors, draining lymph nodes, adjacent tissues. TCRdb independently ran MiXCR on the multiplex PCR reads; one entry per CDR3 protein. The sample has about 200,000 distinct CDR3 sequences; roughly 29% are singletons. General study findings and limits: Tumor TCR diversity was below lymph nodes but above nontumor tissue. Luminal-like breast cancer showed significantly greater tumor-nontumor repertoire similarity than basal-like breast cancer did. Data only fit, rather than demonstrated, lymph node origin of most tumor T cells.

The sequencing sample was made of axillary lymph node tissue. The chain carries TRBV11-2 and TRBJ2-7; D not resolved. This receptor was obtained from a female donor with breast cancer. Some clones in this sample may be carry-over from other donors' samples. CDR3 amino acids: CASSLGSYYGQYF. The CDR3 DNA follows: TGTGCCAGCAGCTTAGGATCCTACTACGGGCAGTACTTC. Complete variable domain (other parts from reference TRBV11-2 and TRBJ2-7): EAGVAQSPRYKIIEKRQSVAFWCNPISGHATLYWYQQILGQGPKLLIQFQNNGVVDDSQLPKDRFSAERLKGVDSTLKIQPAKLEDSAVYLCASSLGSYYGQYFGPGTRLTVT.